What follows are 11 T cell receptor beta chains derived from one specimen sequenced in a study of PD-L1 blockade in urothelial cancer. Sequencing was performed with immunoSEQ multiplex PCR; in TCRdb, only in-frame clones are kept and a portion is missing. The sample lists fewer than 95,000 clones, about 83% occurring once. Documented time point: pretreatment peripheral blood. Sequenced here: PBMCs, sampled around atezolizumab (anti-PD-L1) treatment. These receptors were taken from a man aged 60 to 69 with urothelial cancer.

The gene calls are TRBV7-2 and TRBJ2-1; D is undetermined. CDR3 length equals 15 residues. Trimming took 4 bases from V and 0 from J, leaving 10 bases between them. Germline CDR1 is SGHTA and CDR2 is FQGNSA. The CDR3 nucleotides read TGTGCCAGCAGCTCTCACAGCAGCTCCTACAATGAGCAGTTCTTC. The encoded protein is CASSSHSSSYNEQFF. Using reference TRBV7-2 and TRBJ2-1 for the parts outside the CDR3, the full variable domain is GAGVSQSPSNKVTEKGKDVELRCDPISGHTALYWYRQSLGQGLEFLIYFQGNSAPDKSGLPSDRFSAERTGGSVSTLTIQRTQQEDSAVYLCASSSHSSSYNEQFFGPGTRLTVL.

This chain uses TRBV4-3 with TRBJ2-7; no reliable D call. The CDR3 contains 15 residues. V lost 1 base to trimming and J lost 4 bases, with 14 bases between them. Germline lookup yields CDR1 LGHNA and CDR2 YSLEER. CDR3 loop: CASSQAIPSLYEQYF. The DNA for the CDR3 is TGCGCCAGCAGCCAAGCTATACCTTCCTTATACGAGCAGTACTTC.

The chain combines TRBV6-5 with TRBJ1-2, with 10 bases aligning to TRBD1. Germline values: CDR1 MNHEY, CDR2 SVGAGI. V gave up 6 bases and J gave up 8 bases; unmatched junction bases: 9. There are 14 residues in the CDR3. The CDR3 DNA sequence: TGTGCCAGCAGGCGTGGACAGGGGGGTGGAGGCTACACCTTC. Its translation: CASRRGQGGGGYTF.

The rearrangement links TRBV7-9 to TRBJ1-3; D is unclear. Trimming stripped 1 base from V and 13 bases from J, with 8 bases between. The CDR3 is 11 amino acids. CDR1 SEHNR and CDR2 FQNEAQ come from the germline V gene (reference sequence). In DNA form, the CDR3 reads TGTGCCAGCAGCTTAGAAGAGGGTATATATTTT. This codes for CASSLEEGIYF.

V is TRBV7-2 and J is TRBJ1-5; perhaps TRBD1 as D (5 bases). Trimming pared 1 base from V and 6 bases from J, leaving 7 bases between. Germline CDR1 and CDR2: SGHTA and FQGNSA. This CDR3 spans 13 amino acids. CDR3 DNA: TGTGCCAGCAGCTTAGGTAGGGGTCAGCCCCAGCATTTT. Its protein product is CASSLGRGQPQHF.

The chain links TRBV19 to TRBJ1-2, with a tentative D call TRBD1 (5 bases). V gave up 4 bases and J gave up 2 bases, with 11 bases separating them. The CDR3 loop spans 14 amino acids. CDR1 LNHDA and CDR2 SQIVND come from the germline V gene (reference sequence). CDR3 bases: TGTGCCAGTAGTACCGGTGGGGGGAACTATGGCTACACCTTC. This encodes CASSTGGGNYGYTF.

The chain carries TRBV1 and TRBJ2-2; no DNA check was done on the table's D call, TRBD2. TRBV1 corresponds to a pseudogene. The CDR3 totals 16 residues. The CDR3 DNA reads TGCACCAGCAGCCGAGGGACTCCCGGGAACACCGGGGAGCTGTTTTTT. Residues: CTSSRGTPGNTGELFF.

The chain carries TRBV18 and TRBJ1-5; 8 bases agree with TRBD1. V was clipped by 6 bases and J by 2 bases; unmatched bases: 12. The CDR3 loop spans 17 amino acids. Germline CDR1 and CDR2: KGHSH and LQKENI. The DNA for the CDR3 is TGTGCCAGCTCCTCCCGGACAGGGAACCTCGGCAATCAGCCCCAGCATTTT. This sequence encodes CASSSRTGNLGNQPQHF.

The J gene is TRBJ2-1, the V gene TRBV6-5; D ambiguous. The CDR3 spans 13 residues. CDR1 and CDR2 (germline): MNHEY, SVGAGI. Trimming left V 4 bases short and J 5 bases short, with 9 bases between. DNA of the CDR3: TGTGCCAGCAGTTCTCGCGGAAACAATGAGCAGTTCTTC. Translated, it gives CASSSRGNNEQFF.

This clone was seen more than once but under ten times. The genes are TRBV2 and TRBJ2-1; D is perhaps TRBD2 (6 bases). Germline V lookup: CDR1 SNHLY, CDR2 FYNNEI. Deletions cut 6 bases from V and 7 bases from J, with 25 bases between. The CDR3 is made up of 17 amino acids. The CDR3 DNA sequence: TGTGCCAGCAGATCCCTTGGGTCGGGGGAGGATCGGAATGAGCAGTTCTTC. Protein product: CASRSLGSGEDRNEQFF.

This chain links TRBV2 with TRBJ2-2; tentative D call: TRBD1 (5 bases). Germline V gene sequence: CDR1 SNHLY, CDR2 FYNNEI. The ends were cut back, 11 bases at V and 0 bases at J, with 16 bases in the middle. The CDR3 spans 15 residues. The CDR3 region is CAGTRQFANTGELFF. The CDR3 DNA follows: TGTGCCGGAACCAGACAGTTCGCGAACACCGGGGAGCTGTTTTTT.